The rows below give T cell receptor beta chains drawn from one sample of a study of blood T cells in healthy people across ages. TCRdb independently ran MiXCR on the 5' RACE reads; one entry per CDR3 protein. The sample includes approximately 360,000 distinct CDR3 sequences, about 52% of them seen just once. The sample consisted of blood. These receptor sequences come from a man in his 60s in good health. CDR3s leave out the opening cysteine and the closing phenylalanine or tryptophan. Fields, in order: D gene, J gene, V gene, CDR3 protein. A D gene is named only where the DNA matches it firmly.

>.|TRBJ2-5|TRBV15
ATSSPAGVFQETQY
>.|TRBJ2-6|TRBV7-8
ASSDRISGANVLT
>.|TRBJ2-1|TRBV6-4
ASSDRETSEQF
>.|TRBJ2-7|TRBV5-1
ASSFGIKGRTDYEQY
>.|TRBJ2-5|TRBV28
ASSFARETQY
>.|TRBJ2-1|TRBV5-5
ASSLAASTYNEQF
>.|TRBJ1-2|TRBV28
AAAGSPYGYT
>TRBD1|.|TRBV2
ASSRTGTGGISYEQY
>TRBD2|TRBJ2-5|TRBV20-1
SARDPASGGSYGQY
>.|TRBJ1-2|TRBV27
ASGSQASANNYGYT
>TRBD1|TRBJ2-6|TRBV6-2/TRBV6-3
ASSYTGQGASGANVLT